The 23 T cell receptor beta chains below come from one sample, sequenced in a study of blood T cells in healthy people across ages. PCR was performed a second time for roughly 7 to 11 cycles using a sample-barcoded 5' primer and a J-beta primer mix. TCRdb re-derived calls from the 5' RACE reads in MiXCR, one entry per CDR3 protein. This table has about 900,000 distinct CDR3 sequences, around two thirds appearing once. The sample consisted of blood. These receptor sequences come from a man aged 25-45 years in good health.

Only one count was recorded for this clonotype. Since a much larger clone is just one base distant, this may be a read error. The V call is TRBV5-1, the J call TRBJ2-1; possible D gene TRBD1, 5 bases. Germline V CDR1 and CDR2: SGHRS, YFSETQ. The CDR3 runs to 15 residues. Between the trimmed V and J ends, which lost 0 bases and 6 bases, there was a span of 13 bases. CDR3 protein: CASSLEGRKINEQFF. The CDR3 region has the DNA TGCGCCAGCAGCTTGGAGGGGCGAAAAATCAATGAGCAGTTCTTC.

The table lists this clonotype with a few counts. The rearrangement links TRBV9 to TRBJ2-7; a weak D match, TRBD1 (7 bases). The CDR3 contains 13 residues. Trimming removed 5 bases from V and 1 base from J, with 10 bases in between. Germline assignment: CDR1 SGDLS and CDR2 YYNGEE. The CDR3 nucleotides are TGTGCCAGCAGTGCGGGACAGTCCTACGAGCAGTACTTC. This translates into CASSAGQSYEQYF.

DNA for the CDR3: TGCGCCAGCAGCCCCTGGACAGGGCTCGAGCAGTACTTC. Its protein product is CASSPWTGLEQYF. The gene calls are TRBV5-1 and TRBJ2-4, with 8 bases aligning to TRBD1. Near its end, the DNA agrees better with TRBJ2-7, so the J call may be wrong. Per the germline V gene, CDR1 is SGHRS and CDR2 is YFSETQ. This CDR3 contains 13 residues.

The gene calls are TRBV5-1 and TRBJ1-5, with D possibly matching TRBD1 (5 bases). Trimming took off 4 bases at V and 3 bases at J, with 14 bases between the two ends. CDR3 size: 15 residues. Germline V gene sequence: CDR1 SGHRS, CDR2 YFSETQ. As DNA, the CDR3 is TGCGCCAGCAGCCCCCAGGGAGGGTCCAATCAGCCCCAGCATTTT. Protein: CASSPQGGSNQPQHF.

V usage is TRBV3-1 and J usage is TRBJ2-5; a weak D match, TRBD2 (5 bases). There are 16 residues in the CDR3. V lost 3 bases and J 11 bases, leaving 25 bases between the germline ends. Germline assignment: CDR1 LGHDT and CDR2 YNNKEL (reference sequence). Written as DNA, the CDR3 is TGTGCCAGCAGCCAGCTCAGGAGCGGCCTATACAATGAGCAGTACTTC. Translated, it gives CASSQLRSGLYNEQYF.

J is TRBJ2-1 and V is TRBV7-2, with D perhaps matching TRBD1 (5 bases). Trimming removed 5 bases from V and 10 bases from J, with 15 bases in between. The CDR3 contains 13 residues. Germline values: CDR1 SGHTA, CDR2 FQGNSA. The CDR3 DNA follows: TGTGCCAGCAGCCCCCAAGGGGCGCGGGAGCAGTTCTTC. This encodes CASSPQGAREQFF.

This clonotype was detected only a few times. The rearrangement joins TRBV6-5 to TRBJ1-6; no clear D. The CDR3 consists of 13 residues. Trimming took off 7 bases at V and 9 bases at J, with 13 bases between the two ends. Per germline, CDR1 MNHEY and CDR2 SVGAGI. CDR3: CASNFKPSSPLHF. In DNA form, the CDR3 reads TGTGCCAGCAATTTCAAACCTAGTTCACCCCTCCACTTT.

DNA for the CDR3: TGTGCCAGCAGCCACACAAGTTCGGGAGGCGATCAGCCCCAGCATTTT. Its protein product is CASSHTSSGGDQPQHF. This chain connects TRBV4-2 to TRBJ1-5; D call uncertain. Trimming stripped 3 bases from V and 5 bases from J, with 17 bases between. The CDR3 has 16 residues. CDR1 LGHNA and CDR2 YNFKEQ come from the germline V gene.

This clonotype was seen more than once but under ten times. The rearrangement joins TRBV7-8 to TRBJ2-7, with 8 bases lining up with TRBD1. J gave up 4 bases and V 5 bases, and 10 bases lay outside the gene matches. The CDR3 sequence is 15 residues long. From germline, CDR1 is SGHVS and CDR2 FQNEAQ. The CDR3 bases are TGTGCCAGCAGCCCCCACCCGGACAGGGTTTACGAGCAGTACTTC. It yields the protein CASSPHPDRVYEQYF.

The chain recombines TRBV13 with TRBJ2-7; a weak D match, TRBD1 (6 bases). V was trimmed by 5 bases and J by 5 bases, leaving 16 bases between them. The germline CDR1 and CDR2 sequences are PRHDT and FYEKMQ (reference sequence). The CDR3 is 14 residues long. The CDR3 loop is CASSLTEGGNEQYF. Here the CDR3 DNA reads TGTGCCAGCAGCCTAACTGAAGGGGGTAACGAGCAGTACTTC.

The sample holds a few counts of this clonotype. The chain is built from TRBV2 and TRBJ2-4; D tentatively reads TRBD1 or TRBD2 (5 bases each). Germline V gene data show CDR1 as SNHLY and CDR2 as FYNNEI. Trimming left V 2 bases short and J 7 bases short, with 24 bases between. This CDR3 region has 18 residues. Written as DNA, the CDR3 is TGTGCCAGCAGTGAATACGGGAAACAGGTCTATTTCTCGAACATTCAGTACTTC. Translation gives CASSEYGKQVYFSNIQYF.

The rearrangement links TRBV7-2 to TRBJ2-2, with 9 bases fitting TRBD1. The V gene's germline CDR1 is SGHTA and CDR2 FQGNSA. V was pared by 5 bases and J by 4 bases, with 8 bases of the junction left unmatched. The CDR3 runs 16 residues. The CDR3 sequence is CASSPRQGDSTGELFF. For the CDR3, the DNA is TGTGCCAGCAGCCCACGACAGGGGGACAGCACCGGGGAGCTGTTTTTT.

This clonotype was seen a few times. The chain carries TRBV7-2 and TRBJ2-7; maybe TRBD2 (7 bases). Trimming removed 5 bases at V and 2 bases at J, with 16 bases between. From germline, CDR1 is SGHTA and CDR2 FQGNSA. The CDR3 extends over 15 amino acids. The CDR3 region is CASSPPAGATYEQYF. The CDR3 DNA reads TGTGCCAGCAGCCCGCCGGCGGGGGCTACCTACGAGCAGTACTTC.

This chain's CDR3 is CASSQFAVSNRYEQYF. The CDR3 coding sequence is TGCGCCAGCAGCCAATTTGCAGTCAGCAACAGGTACGAGCAGTACTTC. V and J are TRBV4-1 and TRBJ2-7, with D tentatively TRBD1 (5 bases). Germline V lookup: CDR1 MGHRA, CDR2 YSYEKL. V lost 2 bases, J lost 4 bases, and 18 bases lay in between. The CDR3 runs 16 residues.

This chain uses TRBV21-1 with TRBJ2-3; the table's D call, TRBD2, has no DNA check behind it. TRBV21-1 represents a pseudogene. There are 15 residues in the CDR3. The CDR3: CASSKAASWPKQQYF. The CDR3, as DNA: TGTGCCAGCAGCAAAGCTGCGAGCTGGCCCAAGCAGCAGTATTTT.

This clonotype was seen a single time. The chain employs TRBV7-9 and TRBJ2-1; TRBD1 matches at 11 bases. The CDR3 extends over 15 amino acids. Losses at the gene ends were 4 bases for V and 7 bases for J; bases not matched to a gene: 6. Germline-derived CDR1 and CDR2 are SEHNR and FQNEAQ (reference sequence). The CDR3 DNA sequence: TGTGCCAGCAGCTCGGACAGGGGGCTTTCGAATGAGCAGTTCTTC. It encodes CASSSDRGLSNEQFF. Looking up the rest from reference TRBV7-9 and TRBJ2-1 gives the full variable domain: DTGVSQNPRHKITKRGQNVTFRCDPISEHNRLYWYRQTLGQGPEFLTYFQNEAQLEKSRLLSDRFSAERPKGSFSTLEIQRTEQGDSAMYLCASSSDRGLSNEQFFGPGTRLTVL.

The rearrangement joins TRBV9 to TRBJ2-1; D uncertain. This CDR3 has 13 amino acids. The V and J ends lost 0 bases and 8 bases respectively, with 9 bases between them. Germline CDR1 reads SGDLS; CDR2 reads YYNGEE. The CDR3 loop is CASSVEVRDEQFF. CDR3 nucleotide sequence: TGTGCCAGCAGCGTAGAAGTAAGAGATGAGCAGTTCTTC. The whole variable domain, remainder taken from reference TRBV9 and TRBJ2-1, is DSGVTQTPKHLITATGQRVTLRCSPRSGDLSVYWYQQSLDQGLQFLIQYYNGEERAKGNILERFSAQQFPDLHSELNLSSLELGDSALYFCASSVEVRDEQFFGPGTRLTVL.

This chain links TRBV20-1 with TRBJ2-1; 12 positions agree with TRBD2. V lost 6 bases, J lost 7 bases, and 7 bases stayed unmatched. Germline CDR1 and CDR2: DFQATT and SNEGSKA (reference sequence). The CDR3 covers 14 residues. CDR3 in DNA: TGCAGTGCACCCCGGACTAGCGGGGCGAATGAGCAGTTCTTC. It translates to CSAPRTSGANEQFF.

The V and J genes are TRBV6-5 and TRBJ1-2; 8 nucleotides agree with TRBD1. Germline V CDR1 and CDR2: MNHEY, SVGAGI. With V trimmed by 5 bases and J by 5 bases, 10 bases remained unmatched. This CDR3 contains 15 residues. The DNA of the CDR3 is TGTGCCAGCAGTCCCCGCAGGGGGCCCTTTTATGGCTACACCTTC. Translating gives CASSPRRGPFYGYTF.

The chain has TRBV12-3 or TRBV12-4 and TRBJ2-3; perhaps TRBD1 as D (6 bases). CDR3 size: 15 residues. Trimming pared 6 bases from V and 8 bases from J, leaving 21 bases between. The CDR3 DNA sequence: TGTGCCAGCAGCTCCCTGGACAGATCCCTAGGTACGCAGTATTTT. It is translated as CASSSLDRSLGTQYF.

The CDR3, as DNA: TGTGCCAGCAGTGAAGGGCGGGACTACAATGAGCAGTTCTTC. Translating it yields CASSEGRDYNEQFF. The chain joins TRBV6-4 to TRBJ2-1; D possibly corresponds to TRBD2 (6 bases). Trimming removed 3 bases from V and 3 bases from J, with 9 bases in between. Germline values: CDR1 MRHNA, CDR2 SNTAGT. This CDR3 comprises 14 residues.

The V and J genes are TRBV6-6 and TRBJ1-4; D not resolved. Trimming shortened V by 7 bases and J by 0 bases, and 15 bases separated the two germline ends. CDR3 length equals 16 residues. Germline CDR1 is MNHNY and CDR2 is SVGAGI (reference sequence). The CDR3 protein is CASIKNRFATNEKLFF. The CDR3, as DNA: TGTGCCAGCATTAAAAACCGGTTTGCAACTAATGAAAAACTGTTTTTT.

V gene TRBV6-5 combines with J gene TRBJ2-3, with 9 bases fitting TRBD1. Germline V CDR1 and CDR2: MNHEY, SVGAGI. V lost 6 bases to trimming and J lost 4 bases; unmatched junction nucleotides: 11. The CDR3 is 16 amino acids. In DNA form, the CDR3 reads TGTGCCAGCAGCCCTCAAGAGGGACAGGGCGCAGATACGCAGTATTTT. Amino acid sequence: CASSPQEGQGADTQYF.